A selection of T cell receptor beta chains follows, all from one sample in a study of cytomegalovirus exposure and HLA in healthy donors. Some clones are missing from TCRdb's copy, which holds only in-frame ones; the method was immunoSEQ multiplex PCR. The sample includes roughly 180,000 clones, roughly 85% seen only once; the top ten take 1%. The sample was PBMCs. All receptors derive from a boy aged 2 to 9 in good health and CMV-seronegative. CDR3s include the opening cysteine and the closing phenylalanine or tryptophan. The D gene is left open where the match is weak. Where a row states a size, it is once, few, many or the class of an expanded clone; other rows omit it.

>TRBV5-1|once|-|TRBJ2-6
TGCGCCAGCAGCTTGTATCCTGGCGGGGCCAACGTCCTGACTTTC
CASSLYPGGANVLTF
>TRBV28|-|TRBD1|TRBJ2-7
TGTGCCAGCAGTAACAGTCGGGACAGGGTAGTGTGGGAGTACTTC
CASSNSRDRVVWEYF
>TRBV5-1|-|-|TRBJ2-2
TGCGCCAGCAGCTTGGGACATAACACCGGGGAGCTGTTTTTT
CASSLGHNTGELFF
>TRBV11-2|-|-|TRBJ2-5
TGTGCCAGCAGCTTAGATCGGAGGGTGATCCTCGGGACCCAGTACTTC
CASSLDRRVILGTQYF
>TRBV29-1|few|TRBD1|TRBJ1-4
TGCAGCGTTAGAACAGGGGGGGAAAAACTGTTTTTT
CSVRTGGEKLFF
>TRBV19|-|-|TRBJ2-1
TGTGCCAGTAGTCTACCCCGACAGAGCTCCTACAATGAGCAGTTCTTC
CASSLPRQSSYNEQFF
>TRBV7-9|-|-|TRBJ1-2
TGTGCCAGCAGCTTAGCCCCGGACAGAGATGGCTACACCTTC
CASSLAPDRDGYTF
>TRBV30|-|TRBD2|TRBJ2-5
TGTGCCTGGAGCCAGACTAGCGGGGGGGAGACCCAGTACTTC
CAWSQTSGGETQYF
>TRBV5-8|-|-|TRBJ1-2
TGTGCCAGCAGCTTGAGTGGGGGCGTAAACTATGGCTACACCTTC
CASSLSGGVNYGYTF
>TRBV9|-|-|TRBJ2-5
TGTGCCAGCAGCGTAGATTACAAGGAGACCCAGTACTTC
CASSVDYKETQYF
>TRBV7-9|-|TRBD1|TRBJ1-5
TGTGCCAGCAGCTTAGGTGCAGGGGGAAGAAATCAGCCCCAGCATTTT
CASSLGAGGRNQPQHF
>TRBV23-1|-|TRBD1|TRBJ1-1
TGCGCCAGAACTTACAGGGGGCGGCCTGGGGACACTGAAGCTTTCTTT
CARTYRGRPGDTEAFF
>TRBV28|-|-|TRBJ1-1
TGTGCCAGCAGCGGGGGGCGTAATACTGAAGCTTTCTTT
CASSGGRNTEAFF
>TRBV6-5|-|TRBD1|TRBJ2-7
TGTGCCAGCAGTGATGGACAGGGTTACGACGAGCAGTACTTC
CASSDGQGYDEQYF
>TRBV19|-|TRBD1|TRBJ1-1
TGTGCCAGTAGTATTTGGACAGGGGGTGGGAACACTGAAGCTTTCTTT
CASSIWTGGGNTEAFF
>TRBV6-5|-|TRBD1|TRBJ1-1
TGTGCCAGCAGTTACGCCCGGGACAGGGGGCTGTCTTTCTTT
CASSYARDRGLSFF
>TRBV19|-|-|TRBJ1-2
TGTGCCAGTACCCCCCCGGGTGATCGCTATGGCTACACCTTC
CASTPPGDRYGYTF
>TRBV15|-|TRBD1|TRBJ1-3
TGTGCCACCAACCCGGACAGGGGGCTAGGAAACACCATATATTTT
CATNPDRGLGNTIYF
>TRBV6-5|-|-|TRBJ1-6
TGTGCCAGCAGTTACGGAGGGAGGGATTCACCCCTCCACTTT
CASSYGGRDSPLHF
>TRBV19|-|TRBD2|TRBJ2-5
TGTGCCAGTAGTATGACGGGAGGGGAGACCCAGTACTTC
CASSMTGGETQYF
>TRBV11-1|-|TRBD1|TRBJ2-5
TGTGCCAGCAGCTTAGGGGACAGTCTGGAGACCCAGTACTTC
CASSLGDSLETQYF
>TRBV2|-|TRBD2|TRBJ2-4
TGTGCCAGCACCAGAACGAGCGGGGGTTTAGCCAAAAACATTCAGTACTTC
CASTRTSGGLAKNIQYF
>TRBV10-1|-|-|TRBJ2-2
TGCGCCAGCAGCCGGCGGGGCAACGGGGAGCTGTTTTTT
CASSRRGNGELFF
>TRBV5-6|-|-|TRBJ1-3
TGTGCCAGCAGCTTTATTGATCGGGACATCAGCTCTGGAAACACCATATATTTT
CASSFIDRDISSGNTIYF
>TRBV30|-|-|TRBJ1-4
TGTGCCTGGTCTGGAGTTGGCCTGGGTGAAAAACTGTTTTTT
CAWSGVGLGEKLFF
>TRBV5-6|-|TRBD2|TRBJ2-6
TGTGCCAGCAGCCGGGGGGGCTCTGGGGCCAACGTCCTGACTTTC
CASSRGGSGANVLTF
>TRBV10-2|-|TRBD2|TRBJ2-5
TGCGCCAGCAGGAGCGGGGGTCAAGAGACCCAGTACTTC
CASRSGGQETQYF
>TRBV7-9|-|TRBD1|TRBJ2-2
TGTGCCAGCAGCTCCGAACAGGGGGTGGCGGGGGAGCTGTTTTTT
CASSSEQGVAGELFF
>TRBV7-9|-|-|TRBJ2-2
TGTGCCAGCAGCTTAGAAGCAGGGCCTCACACCGGGGAGCTGTTTTTT
CASSLEAGPHTGELFF
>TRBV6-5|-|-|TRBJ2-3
TGTGCCAGCACTCGAGATGGTACGCAGTATTTT
CASTRDGTQYF
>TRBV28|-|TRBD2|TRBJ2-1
TGTGCCACCAGGAGCGGGGCTCTATCGAACAATGAGCAGTTCTTC
CATRSGALSNNEQFF
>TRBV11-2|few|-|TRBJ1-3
TGTGCCAGCAGCGTGGTGGGAGACACCATATATTTT
CASSVVGDTIYF
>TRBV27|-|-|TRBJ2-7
TGTGCCAGCAGTCCAGCGGGCAGCTCCTACGAGCAGTACTTC
CASSPAGSSYEQYF
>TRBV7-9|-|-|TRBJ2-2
TGTGCCAGCAGCTTAGCGCTAAGCCGGACCGGGGAGCTGTTTTTT
CASSLALSRTGELFF
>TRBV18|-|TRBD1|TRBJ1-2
TGTGCCAGCTCACCAAGGGACAGCGTCGGTGGCTACACCTTC
CASSPRDSVGGYTF
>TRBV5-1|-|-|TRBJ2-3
TGCGCCAGCAGCTCGCAGGGAACAGATACGCAGTATTTT
CASSSQGTDTQYF
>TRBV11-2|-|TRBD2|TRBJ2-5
TGTGCCAGCAGCTCCCCGGGACTAGGTGTGGAGACCCAGTACTTC
CASSSPGLGVETQYF
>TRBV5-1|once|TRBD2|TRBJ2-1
TGCGCCAGCGCCCGGGGACTAGCTATCAATGAGCAGTTCTTC
CASARGLAINEQFF
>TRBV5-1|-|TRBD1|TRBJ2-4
TGCGCCAGCAGCCCATGGACAGGGCAAAAAAACATTCAGTACTTC
CASSPWTGQKNIQYF
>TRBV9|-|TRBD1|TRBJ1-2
TGTGCCAGCAGCGCTCCCGGGACAGAGAACTATGGCTACACCTTC
CASSAPGTENYGYTF
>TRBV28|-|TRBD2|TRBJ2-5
TGTGCCAGCAGGGGCGGGGGGGAGGAGACCCAGTACTTC
CASRGGGEETQYF
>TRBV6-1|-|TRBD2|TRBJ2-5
TGTGCCAGCAGTGAAAGGGCAGCGGGAGGGGAGACCCAGTACTTC
CASSERAAGGETQYF
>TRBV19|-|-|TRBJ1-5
TGTGCCAGTAGTAGCCTGAACAACAATCAGCCCCAGCATTTT
CASSSLNNNQPQHF
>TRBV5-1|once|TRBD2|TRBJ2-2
TGCGCCAGCAGCTCCGAGGGGACTAGCGGGAGATGGACCGGGGAGCTGTTTTTT
CASSSEGTSGRWTGELFF
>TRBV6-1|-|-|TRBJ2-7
TGTGCCAGCAGCCAGGGAGGATATCGTGAGCAGTACTTC
CASSQGGYREQYF
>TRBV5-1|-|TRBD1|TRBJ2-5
TGCGCCAGCAGCCTTGGACAGGGAGGAGAGACCCAGTACTTC
CASSLGQGGETQYF
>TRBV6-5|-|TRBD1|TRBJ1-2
TGTGCCAGCAGTTACCAGACAGGGGGCCTACCTGGCTACACCTTC
CASSYQTGGLPGYTF
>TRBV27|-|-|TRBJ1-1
TGTGCCAGCAGTTTTTCCAGGGACACTGAAGCTTTCTTT
CASSFSRDTEAFF
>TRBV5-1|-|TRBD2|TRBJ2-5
TGCGCCAGCAGCCATTTTACCGGGACTAGCAACCAAGAGACCCAGTACTTC
CASSHFTGTSNQETQYF
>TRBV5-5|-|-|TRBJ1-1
TGTGCCAGCAGCTTGGGGGGGGACACTGAAGCTTTCTTT
CASSLGGDTEAFF
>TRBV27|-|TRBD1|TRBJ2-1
TGTGCCAGCAGTTTATCGACGGGACAGTACAATGAGCAGTTCTTC
CASSLSTGQYNEQFF
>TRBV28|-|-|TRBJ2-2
TGTGCCAGCAGTTTTCCGGGCGGGGAGCTGTTTTTT
CASSFPGGELFF
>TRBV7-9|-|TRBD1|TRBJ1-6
TGTGCCAGCAGCCCTCTCACTGGGACAGGGCACTCACCCCTCCACTTC
CASSPLTGTGHSPLHF
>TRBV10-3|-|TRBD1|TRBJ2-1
TGTGCCATCAATGGAGGGGACAGGGGAATCAATGAGCAGTTCTTC
CAINGGDRGINEQFF
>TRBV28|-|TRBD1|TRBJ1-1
TGTGCCAGCAGGTTGCAGGGGGCGACCACTGAAGCTTTCTTT
CASRLQGATTEAFF